This T cell receptor (beta chain) was captured by sequencing in a study of Graves' ophthalmopathy and Graves' hyperthyroidism. Findings of the study overall: The model forecast ophthalmopathy progression, reaching under 71% sensitivity and around 73% specificity. Also, most clonotypes expanded in the thyroid above 0.001 frequency appeared in blood.

This CDR3 comprises 15 residues. V was clipped by 6 bases and J by 2 bases, with 19 bases between them. The germline V gene encodes CDR1 DFQATT and CDR2 SNEGSKA (reference sequence). Participants with hyperthyroidism, aged 18 to 65, were newly diagnosed with under 2 months' duration. Many counts were recorded for this clonotype. Antigen specificity is unknown. The study amplified TCR beta CDR3 regions using RNA transcripts. HTBI-primed first-round RT-PCR preceded second-round multiplex PCR. TCRdb itself ran the multiplex PCR reads through MiXCR, one entry per CDR3 protein. This sample has over a million distinct CDR3 sequences, with less than 45% found just once.

Sequencing was performed on peripheral blood or thyroid tissue (not recorded which). This sequence joins TRBV20-1 and TRBJ1-2; D ambiguous. The source of this sequence is an adult man with Graves' hyperthyroidism. CDR3 residues: CSAVLPAVSNYGYTF. The CDR3 bases are TGCAGTGCCGTTCTGCCGGCAGTTTCAAACTATGGCTACACCTTC.